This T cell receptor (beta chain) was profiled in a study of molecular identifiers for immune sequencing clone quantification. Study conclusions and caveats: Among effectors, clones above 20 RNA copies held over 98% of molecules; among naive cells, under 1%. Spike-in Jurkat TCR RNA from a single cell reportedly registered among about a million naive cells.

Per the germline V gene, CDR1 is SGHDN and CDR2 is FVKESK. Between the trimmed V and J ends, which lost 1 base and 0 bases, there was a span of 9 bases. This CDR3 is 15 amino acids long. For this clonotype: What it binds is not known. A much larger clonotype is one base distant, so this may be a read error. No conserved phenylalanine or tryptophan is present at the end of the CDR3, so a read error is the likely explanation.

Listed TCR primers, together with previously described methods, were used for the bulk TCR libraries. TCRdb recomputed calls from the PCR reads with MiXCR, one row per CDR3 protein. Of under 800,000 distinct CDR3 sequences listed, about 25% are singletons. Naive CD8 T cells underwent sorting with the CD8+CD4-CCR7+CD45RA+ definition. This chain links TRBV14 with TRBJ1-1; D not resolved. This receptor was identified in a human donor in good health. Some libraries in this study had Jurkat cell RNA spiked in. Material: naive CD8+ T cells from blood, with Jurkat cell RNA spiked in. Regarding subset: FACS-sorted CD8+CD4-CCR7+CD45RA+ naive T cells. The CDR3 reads CASSQVLQMNTEAFV. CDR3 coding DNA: TGTGCCAGCAGCCAAGTCCTTCAGATGAACACTGAAGCTTTCGTT.